A selection of T cell receptor beta chains follows, all from one sample in a study of molecular identifiers for immune sequencing clone quantification. TCRdb called the PCR reads again in MiXCR, with one record for every CDR3 protein. The table lists some 100,000 distinct CDR3 sequences, under 20% of them singletons. The sequenced sample was naive CD8+ T cells from blood, with Jurkat cell RNA spiked in. Every receptor here comes from a human donor in good health. Some libraries in this study had Jurkat cell RNA spiked in. The CDR3 runs from the conserved cysteine through the conserved F or W. The D gene is left open where the match is weak. Clone size is shown for a subset of rows, as once, few, many or a class of expanded clone.

v_gene	d_gene	j_gene	abundance	CDR3aa	CDR3nt
TRBV6-6	.	TRBJ2-7	many	CASSYSVGGYEQYF	TGTGCCAGCAGTTACTCGGTAGGGGGGTACGAGCAGTACTTC
TRBV12-3/TRBV12-4	TRBD1	TRBJ1-2	.	CASSSGTGANGYTF	TGTGCCAGCAGCTCCGGGACAGGGGCGAATGGCTACACCTTC
TRBV27	.	TRBJ2-3	many	CASSLLQGGTDTQYF	TGTGCCAGCAGTTTATTACAGGGTGGCACAGATACGCAGTATTTT
TRBV4-3	.	TRBJ2-7	many	CASSQDTAGTYEQYF	TGCGCCAGCAGCCAAGATACGGCAGGGACCTACGAGCAGTACTTC
TRBV9	.	TRBJ2-7	many	CASSPGDLHEQYF	TGTGCCAGCAGCCCCGGCGACCTCCACGAGCAGTACTTC
TRBV19	.	TRBJ2-7	many	CASRYAPQYEQYF	TGTGCCAGTCGTTATGCCCCCCAATACGAGCAGTACTTC
TRBV28	.	TRBJ1-5	many	CASSFWGDQPQHF	TGTGCCAGCAGTTTTTGGGGGGATCAGCCCCAGCATTTT
TRBV7-6	.	TRBJ2-7	many	CASSPGATPAQYF	TGTGCCAGCAGCCCCGGGGCCACCCCTGCGCAGTACTTC
TRBV7-9	TRBD1	TRBJ2-7	many	CASSTRQGRDEQYF	TGTGCCAGCAGCACGCGACAGGGCCGCGACGAGCAGTACTTC
TRBV20-1	TRBD2	TRBJ2-5	.	CSASFLAGGQWETQYF	TGCAGTGCGTCATTTTTGGCGGGGGGGCAATGGGAGACCCAGTACTTC
TRBV5-6	.	TRBJ2-6	.	CASSFGSGANVLTF	TGTGCCAGCAGCTTCGGCTCTGGGGCCAACGTCCTGACTTTC
TRBV6-2/TRBV6-3	.	TRBJ1-1	few	CASSYSGRNTEAFF	TGTGCCAGCAGTTACTCGGGCAGGAACACTGAAGCTTTCTTT
TRBV30	.	TRBJ1-1	many	CAWPPLGGGYTEAFF	TGTGCCTGGCCCCCTCTAGGGGGGGGGTACACTGAAGCTTTCTTT
TRBV6-2/TRBV6-3	.	TRBJ2-7	.	CASSYSGTGNYEQYF	TGTGCCAGCAGTTACTCAGGGACTGGCAACTACGAGCAGTACTTC
TRBV18	TRBD1	TRBJ2-5	.	CASSPYGTGQETQYF	TGTGCCAGCTCACCTTACGGGACAGGGCAAGAGACCCAGTACTTC
TRBV14	.	TRBJ2-1	many	CASSQGTAGTSYNEQFF	TGTGCCAGCAGCCAAGGCACGGCAGGGACCTCCTACAATGAGCAGTTCTTC
TRBV30	.	TRBJ2-6	many	CAARVVRANVLTF	TGTGCCGCCCGGGTCGTTCGAGCCAACGTCCTGACTTTC
TRBV4-3	.	TRBJ2-7	many	CASSQYEQTYYEQYF	TGCGCCAGCAGCCAATATGAGCAAACCTACTACGAGCAGTACTTC
TRBV7-9	TRBD2	TRBJ2-1	many	CASSSEIAPGLAAHEQFF	TGTGCCAGCAGCTCAGAGATCGCGCCGGGACTAGCGGCACATGAGCAGTTCTTC
TRBV6-1	.	TRBJ1-5	many	CASSQGEDWPQHF	TGTGCCAGCAGTCAGGGAGAGGATTGGCCCCAGCATTTT
TRBV4-3	.	TRBJ2-7	many	CASSQDLVGDEQYF	TGCGCCAGCAGCCAAGATTTGGTCGGGGACGAGCAGTACTTC
TRBV4-3	.	TRBJ1-1	many	CASSQDTVNTEAFF	TGCGCCAGCAGCCAAGATACCGTGAACACTGAAGCTTTCTTT
TRBV19	.	TRBJ1-1	.	CASSKTANTEAFF	TGTGCCAGTAGTAAAACAGCGAACACTGAAGCTTTCTTT
TRBV4-3	.	TRBJ1-3	many	CASSQGRTGPGNTIYF	TGCGCCAGCAGCCAGGGCCGGACGGGACCAGGGAACACCATATATTTT
TRBV7-9	.	TRBJ2-3	many	CASSLGEKDTQYF	TGTGCCAGCAGCTTGGGGGAAAAAGATACGCAGTATTTT